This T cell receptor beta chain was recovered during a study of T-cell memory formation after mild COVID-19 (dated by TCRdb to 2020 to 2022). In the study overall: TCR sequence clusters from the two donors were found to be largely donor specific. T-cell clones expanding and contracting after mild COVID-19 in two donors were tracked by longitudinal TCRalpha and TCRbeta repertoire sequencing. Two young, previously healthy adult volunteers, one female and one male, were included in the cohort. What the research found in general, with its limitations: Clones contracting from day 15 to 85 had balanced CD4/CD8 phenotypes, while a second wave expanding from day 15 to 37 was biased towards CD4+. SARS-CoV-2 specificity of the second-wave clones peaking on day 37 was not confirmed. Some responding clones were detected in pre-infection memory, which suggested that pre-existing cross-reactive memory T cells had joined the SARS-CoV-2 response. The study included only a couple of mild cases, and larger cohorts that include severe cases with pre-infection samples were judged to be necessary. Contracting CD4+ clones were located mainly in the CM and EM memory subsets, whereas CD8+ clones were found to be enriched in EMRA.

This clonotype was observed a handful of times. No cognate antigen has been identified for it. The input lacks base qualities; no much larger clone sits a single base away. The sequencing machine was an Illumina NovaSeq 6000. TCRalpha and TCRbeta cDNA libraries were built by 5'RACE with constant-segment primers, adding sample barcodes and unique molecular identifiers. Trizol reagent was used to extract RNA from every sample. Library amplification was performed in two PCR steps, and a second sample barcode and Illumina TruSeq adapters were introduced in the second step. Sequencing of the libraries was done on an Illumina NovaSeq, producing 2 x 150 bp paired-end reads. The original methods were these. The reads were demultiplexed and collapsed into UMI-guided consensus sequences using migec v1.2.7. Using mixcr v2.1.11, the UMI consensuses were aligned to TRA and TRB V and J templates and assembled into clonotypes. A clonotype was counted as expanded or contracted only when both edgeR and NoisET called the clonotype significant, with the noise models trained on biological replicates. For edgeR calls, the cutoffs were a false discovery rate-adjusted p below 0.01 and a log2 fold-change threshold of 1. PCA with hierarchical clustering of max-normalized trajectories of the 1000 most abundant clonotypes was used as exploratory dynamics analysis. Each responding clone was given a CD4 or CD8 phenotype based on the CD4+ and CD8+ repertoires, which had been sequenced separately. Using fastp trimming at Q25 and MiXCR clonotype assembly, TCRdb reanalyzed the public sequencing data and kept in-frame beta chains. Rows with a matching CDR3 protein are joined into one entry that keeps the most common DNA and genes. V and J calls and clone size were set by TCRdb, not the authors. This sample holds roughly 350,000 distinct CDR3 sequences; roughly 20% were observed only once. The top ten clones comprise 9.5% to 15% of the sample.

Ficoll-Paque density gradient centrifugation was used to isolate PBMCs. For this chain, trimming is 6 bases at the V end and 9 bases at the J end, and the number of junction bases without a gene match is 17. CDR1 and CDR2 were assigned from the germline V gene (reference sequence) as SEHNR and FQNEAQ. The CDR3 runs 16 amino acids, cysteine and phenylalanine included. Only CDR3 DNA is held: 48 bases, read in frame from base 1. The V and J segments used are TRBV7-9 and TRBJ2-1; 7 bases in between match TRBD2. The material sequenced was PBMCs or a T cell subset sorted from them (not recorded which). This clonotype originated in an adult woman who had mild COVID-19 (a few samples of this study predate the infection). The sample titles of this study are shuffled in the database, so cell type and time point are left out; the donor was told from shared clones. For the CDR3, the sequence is CASSPHLGGGPSEQFF. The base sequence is TGTGCCAGCAGTCCACACCTGGGGGGAGGGCCTAGTGAGCAGTTCTTC.